This TCR beta chain was observed in a study of Graves' ophthalmopathy and Graves' hyperthyroidism. The CDR3 spans 14 residues. With 3 bases clipped from V and 4 bases from J, the junction kept 6 bases outside the gene matches. The germline V gene has CDR1 DFQATT and CDR2 SNEGSKA (reference sequence). This clonotype was recorded at least ten times. Amplification of TCR beta CDR3 regions used RNA transcripts. Following a first-round RT-PCR that used HTBI primers, a second-round multiplex PCR was carried out. One entry per CDR3 protein results from TCRdb running MiXCR on the multiplex PCR reads. The sample shows 300,000 to 400,000 distinct CDR3 sequences, 15% to 20% of them seen only once.

This receptor was obtained from an adult man with Graves' ophthalmopathy. The sequenced sample consisted of peripheral blood. The V and J genes are TRBV20-1 and TRBJ2-7; 10 positions agree with TRBD2. This CDR3 is CSARVVAGGYEQYF. The CDR3 DNA reads TGCAGTGCTAGGGTCGTAGCGGGAGGTTACGAGCAGTACTTC.